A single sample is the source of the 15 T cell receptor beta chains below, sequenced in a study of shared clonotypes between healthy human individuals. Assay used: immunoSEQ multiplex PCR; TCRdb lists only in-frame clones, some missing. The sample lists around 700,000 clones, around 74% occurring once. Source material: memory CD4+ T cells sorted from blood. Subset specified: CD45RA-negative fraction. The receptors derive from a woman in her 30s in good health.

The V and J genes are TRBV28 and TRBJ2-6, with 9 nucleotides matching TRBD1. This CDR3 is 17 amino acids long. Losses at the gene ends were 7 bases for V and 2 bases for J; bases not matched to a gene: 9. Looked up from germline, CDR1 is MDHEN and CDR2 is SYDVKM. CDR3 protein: CASNPGTGFAGANVLTF. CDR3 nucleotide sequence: TGTGCCAGCAACCCCGGGACAGGGTTTGCTGGGGCCAACGTCCTGACTTTC.

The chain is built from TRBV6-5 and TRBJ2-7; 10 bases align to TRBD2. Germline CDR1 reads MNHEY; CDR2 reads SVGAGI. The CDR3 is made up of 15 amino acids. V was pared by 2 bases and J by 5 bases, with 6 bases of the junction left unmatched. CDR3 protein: CASSYNLAGDHEQYF. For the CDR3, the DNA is TGTGCCAGCAGTTACAACCTAGCGGGAGATCACGAGCAGTACTTC.

In DNA form, the CDR3 reads TGCGCCAGCAGCATTGCAAGCGGACCTTACAATGAGCAGTTCTTC. Translation gives CASSIASGPYNEQFF. The chain joins TRBV4-1 to TRBJ2-1, with D perhaps TRBD2 (5 bases). V was cut by 5 bases and J by 4 bases, with 15 bases left in between. The CDR3 sequence is 15 residues long. In germline, CDR1 is MGHRA, CDR2 YSYEKL.

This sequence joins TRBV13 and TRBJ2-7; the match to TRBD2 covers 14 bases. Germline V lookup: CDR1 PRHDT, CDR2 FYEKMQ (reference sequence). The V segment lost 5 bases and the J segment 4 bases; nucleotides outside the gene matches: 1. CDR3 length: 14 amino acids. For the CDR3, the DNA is TGTGCCAGCAGCCGGACTAGCGGGAGGTACGAGCAGTACTTC. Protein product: CASSRTSGRYEQYF. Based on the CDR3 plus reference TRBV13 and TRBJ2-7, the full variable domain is AAGVIQSPRHLIKEKRETATLKCYPIPRHDTVYWYQQGPGQDPQFLISFYEKMQSDKGSIPDRFSAQQFSDYHSELNMSSLELGDSALYFCASSRTSGRYEQYFGPGTRLTVT.

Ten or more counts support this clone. The CDR3 spells CASSLRATTNQPQHF. The CDR3 DNA sequence: TGTGCCAGCAGCTTGCGGGCCACCACTAATCAGCCCCAGCATTTT. The chain carries TRBV5-5 and TRBJ1-5; unclear D gene. CDR3 length: 15 amino acids. CDR1 and CDR2 from the germline V gene are SGHKS and YYEKEE (reference sequence). V was shortened by 1 base and J by 4 bases, with 12 bases between the two germline ends.

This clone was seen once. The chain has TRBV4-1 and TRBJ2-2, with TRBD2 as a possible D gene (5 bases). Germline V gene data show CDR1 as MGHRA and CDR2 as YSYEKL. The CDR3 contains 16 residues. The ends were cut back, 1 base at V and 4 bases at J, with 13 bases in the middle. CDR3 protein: CASSQAERAGTGELFF. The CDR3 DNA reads TGCGCCAGCAGCCAAGCGGAAAGGGCGGGCACCGGGGAGCTGTTTTTT.

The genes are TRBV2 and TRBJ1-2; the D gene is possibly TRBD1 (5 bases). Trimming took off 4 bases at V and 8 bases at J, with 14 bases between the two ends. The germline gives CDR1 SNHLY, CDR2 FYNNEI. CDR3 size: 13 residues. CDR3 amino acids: CASSGAGRKGYTF. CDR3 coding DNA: TGTGCCAGCAGTGGTGCAGGGAGAAAAGGCTACACCTTC. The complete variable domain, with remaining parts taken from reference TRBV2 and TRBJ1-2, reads EPEVTQTPSHQVTQMGQEVILRCVPISNHLYFYWYRQILGQKVEFLVSFYNNEISEKSEIFDDQFSVERPDGSNFTLKIRSTKLEDSAMYFCASSGAGRKGYTFGSGTRLTVV.

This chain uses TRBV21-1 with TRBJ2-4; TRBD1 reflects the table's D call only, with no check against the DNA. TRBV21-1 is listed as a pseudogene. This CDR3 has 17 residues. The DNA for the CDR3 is TGTGCCAGCAGCAACCCGTATCCAGGGAAGGGCAAAAACATTCAGTACTTC. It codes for CASSNPYPGKGKNIQYF.

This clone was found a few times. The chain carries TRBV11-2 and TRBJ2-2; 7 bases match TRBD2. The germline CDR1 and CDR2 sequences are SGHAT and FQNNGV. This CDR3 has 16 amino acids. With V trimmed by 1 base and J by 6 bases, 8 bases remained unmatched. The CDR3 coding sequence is TGTGCCAGCAGCTTAGCATTTTCGGGGGGACCCGGGGAGCTGTTTTTT. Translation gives CASSLAFSGGPGELFF.

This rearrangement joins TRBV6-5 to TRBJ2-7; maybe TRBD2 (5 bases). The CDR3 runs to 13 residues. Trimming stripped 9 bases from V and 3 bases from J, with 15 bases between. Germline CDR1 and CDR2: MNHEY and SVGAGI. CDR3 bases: TGTGCCAGTAGGTCTAGCCTAAGCTACGAGCAGTACTTC. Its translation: CASRSSLSYEQYF.

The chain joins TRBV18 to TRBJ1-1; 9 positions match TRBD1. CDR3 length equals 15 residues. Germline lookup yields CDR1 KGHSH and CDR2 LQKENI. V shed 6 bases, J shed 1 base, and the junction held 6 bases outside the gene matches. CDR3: CASSQVQGANTEAFF. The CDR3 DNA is TGTGCCAGCTCCCAGGTACAGGGGGCGAACACTGAAGCTTTCTTT.

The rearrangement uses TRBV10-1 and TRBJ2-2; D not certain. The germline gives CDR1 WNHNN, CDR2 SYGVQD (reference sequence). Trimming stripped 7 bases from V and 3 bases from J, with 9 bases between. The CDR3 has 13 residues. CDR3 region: CASTSPDTGELFF. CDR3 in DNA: TGCGCCAGCACCAGTCCGGACACCGGGGAGCTGTTTTTT.

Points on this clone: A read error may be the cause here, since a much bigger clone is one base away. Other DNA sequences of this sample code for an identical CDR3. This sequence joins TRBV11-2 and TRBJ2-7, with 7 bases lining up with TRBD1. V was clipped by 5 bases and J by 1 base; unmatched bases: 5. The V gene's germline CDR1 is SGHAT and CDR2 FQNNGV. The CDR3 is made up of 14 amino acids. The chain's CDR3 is CASSLQGDSYEQYF. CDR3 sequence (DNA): TGTGCCAGCAGCCTCCAGGGGGATTCCTACGAGCAGTACTTC. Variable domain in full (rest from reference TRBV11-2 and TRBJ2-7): EAGVAQSPRYKIIEKRQSVAFWCNPISGHATLYWYQQILGQGPKLLIQFQNNGVVDDSQLPKDRFSAERLKGVDSTLKIQPAKLEDSAVYLCASSLQGDSYEQYFGPGTRLTVT.

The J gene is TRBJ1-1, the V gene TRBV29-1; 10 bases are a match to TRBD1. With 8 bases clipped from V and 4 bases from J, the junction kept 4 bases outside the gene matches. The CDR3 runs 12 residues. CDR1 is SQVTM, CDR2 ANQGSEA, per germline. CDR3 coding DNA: TGCAGCATTGGACAGGGGGGCACTGAAGCTTTCTTT. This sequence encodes CSIGQGGTEAFF.

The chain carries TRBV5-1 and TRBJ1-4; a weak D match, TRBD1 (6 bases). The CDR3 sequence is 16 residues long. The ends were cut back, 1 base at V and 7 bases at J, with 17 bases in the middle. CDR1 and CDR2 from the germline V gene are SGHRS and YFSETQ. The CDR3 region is CASSLMGAGSGEKLFF. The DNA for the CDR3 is TGCGCCAGCAGCTTGATGGGGGCAGGGAGCGGTGAAAAACTGTTTTTT.